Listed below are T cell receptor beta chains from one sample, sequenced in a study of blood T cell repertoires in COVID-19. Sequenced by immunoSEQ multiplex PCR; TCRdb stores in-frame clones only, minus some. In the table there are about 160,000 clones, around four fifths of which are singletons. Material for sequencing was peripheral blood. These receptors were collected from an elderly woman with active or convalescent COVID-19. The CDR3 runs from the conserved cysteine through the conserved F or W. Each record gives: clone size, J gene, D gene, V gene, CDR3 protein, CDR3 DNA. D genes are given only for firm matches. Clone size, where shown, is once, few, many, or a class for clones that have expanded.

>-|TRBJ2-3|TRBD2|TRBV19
CASSSASGGASTDTQYF
TGTGCCAGTAGTAGCGCTAGCGGGGGTGCTAGCACAGATACGCAGTATTTT
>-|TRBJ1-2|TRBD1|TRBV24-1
CATSDLPRRGIWSYGYTF
TGTGCCACCAGTGATCTCCCCCGCAGGGGGATTTGGTCCTATGGCTACACCTTC
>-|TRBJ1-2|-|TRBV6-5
CASGVAGYGYTF
TGTGCCAGCGGAGTTGCCGGATATGGCTACACCTTC
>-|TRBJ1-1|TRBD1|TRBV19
CATDDRGNTEAFF
TGTGCCACCGACGACAGGGGGAACACTGAAGCTTTCTTT
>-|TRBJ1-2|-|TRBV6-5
CASSYTGGGYTF
TGTGCCAGCAGTTACACGGGGGGCGGCTACACCTTC
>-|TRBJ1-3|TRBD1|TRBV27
CASSPAGTGRNTIYF
TGTGCCAGCAGTCCCGCCGGGACAGGGAGAAACACCATATATTTT
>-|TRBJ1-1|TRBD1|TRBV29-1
CSVPRQGYTEAFF
TGCAGCGTTCCGCGACAGGGCTACACTGAAGCTTTCTTT
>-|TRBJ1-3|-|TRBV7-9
CASSFSGSGNTIYF
TGTGCCAGCAGCTTTTCAGGCTCTGGAAACACCATATATTTT
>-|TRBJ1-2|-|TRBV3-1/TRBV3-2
CASSQGNYGYTF
TGTGCCAGCAGTCAGGGGAACTATGGCTACACCTTC
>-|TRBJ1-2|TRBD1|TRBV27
CASSPSGQGRGYTF
TGTGCCAGCAGCCCATCCGGACAGGGACGTGGCTACACCTTC
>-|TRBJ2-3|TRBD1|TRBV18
CASSTGGQSTDTQYF
TGTGCCAGCTCCACAGGGGGACAGTCCACAGATACGCAGTATTTT
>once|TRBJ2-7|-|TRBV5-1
CASSPFAPLRSYEQYF
TGCGCCAGCAGCCCCTTCGCGCCATTGCGCTCCTACGAGCAGTACTTC
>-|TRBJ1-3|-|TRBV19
CASSGGDSGNTIYF
TGTGCCAGTAGTGGGGGCGACTCTGGAAACACCATATATTTT
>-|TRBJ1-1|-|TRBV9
CASSPRTDTEAFF
TGTGCCAGCAGCCCCCGGACAGACACTGAAGCTTTCTTT
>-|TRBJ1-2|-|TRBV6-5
CASGSGYYGYTF
TGTGCCAGCGGTTCGGGGTATTATGGCTACACCTTC
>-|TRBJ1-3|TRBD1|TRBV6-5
CASSRPGQGDTIYF
TGTGCCAGCAGTCGCCCGGGACAGGGGGACACCATATATTTT
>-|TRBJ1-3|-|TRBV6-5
CASTRGNTIYF
TGTGCCAGCACTAGAGGAAACACCATATATTTT
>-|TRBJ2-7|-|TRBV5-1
CASKDNTYEQYF
TGCGCCAGCAAGGACAACACCTACGAGCAGTACTTC
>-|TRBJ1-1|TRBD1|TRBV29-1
CSVSSGWTGENTEAFF
TGCAGCGTTTCGTCGGGCTGGACAGGGGAGAACACTGAAGCTTTCTTT
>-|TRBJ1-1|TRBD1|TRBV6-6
CASTGTGSLSEAFF
TGTGCCAGCACCGGGACAGGGTCTTTATCTGAAGCTTTCTTT
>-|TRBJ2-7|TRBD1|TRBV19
CASMSGQGYEQYF
TGTGCCAGTATGTCCGGACAGGGCTACGAGCAGTACTTC
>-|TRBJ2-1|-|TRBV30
CASDEQGRRNEQFF
TGTGCCTCGGATGAACAGGGGAGGCGGAATGAGCAGTTCTTC
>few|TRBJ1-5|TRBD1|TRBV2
CASSHWTGSNEPQHF
TGTGCCAGCAGTCACTGGACAGGGTCGAATGAGCCCCAGCATTTT
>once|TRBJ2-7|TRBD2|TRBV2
CASALAGGSYEQYF
TGTGCCAGTGCCCTAGCGGGTGGCTCCTACGAGCAGTACTTC
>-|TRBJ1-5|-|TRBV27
CASSLEGGNQPQHF
TGTGCCAGCAGTTTAGAAGGGGGCAATCAGCCCCAGCATTTT
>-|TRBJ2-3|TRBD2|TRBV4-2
CASSHPSGGQKDTQYF
TGTGCCAGCAGCCACCCTAGCGGGGGGCAAAAGGATACGCAGTATTTT
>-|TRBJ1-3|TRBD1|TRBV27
CASRRQGADTIYF
TGTGCCAGCAGGCGACAGGGTGCGGACACCATATATTTT
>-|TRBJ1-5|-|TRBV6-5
CASSYSFRTSHQPQHF
TGTGCCAGCAGTTACTCGTTCCGGACAAGCCATCAGCCCCAGCATTTT
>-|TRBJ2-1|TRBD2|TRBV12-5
CASGLERGGSYNEQFF
TGTGCTAGTGGTTTGGAGCGGGGAGGTTCCTACAATGAGCAGTTCTTC
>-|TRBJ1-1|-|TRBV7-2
CASSLVRPQAFF
TGTGCCAGCAGCTTAGTCCGTCCCCAAGCTTTCTTT
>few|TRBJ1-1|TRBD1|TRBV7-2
CASSLDVSGGGQAFF
TGTGCCAGCAGCTTAGATGTGTCAGGGGGCGGACAAGCTTTCTTT
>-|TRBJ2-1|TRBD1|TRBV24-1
CATSDAGTGNLGEQFF
TGTGCCACCAGTGATGCCGGGACAGGGAATTTAGGAGAGCAGTTCTTC
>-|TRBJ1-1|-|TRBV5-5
CASSSQGMNTEAFF
TGTGCCAGCAGCTCACAGGGAATGAACACTGAAGCTTTCTTT